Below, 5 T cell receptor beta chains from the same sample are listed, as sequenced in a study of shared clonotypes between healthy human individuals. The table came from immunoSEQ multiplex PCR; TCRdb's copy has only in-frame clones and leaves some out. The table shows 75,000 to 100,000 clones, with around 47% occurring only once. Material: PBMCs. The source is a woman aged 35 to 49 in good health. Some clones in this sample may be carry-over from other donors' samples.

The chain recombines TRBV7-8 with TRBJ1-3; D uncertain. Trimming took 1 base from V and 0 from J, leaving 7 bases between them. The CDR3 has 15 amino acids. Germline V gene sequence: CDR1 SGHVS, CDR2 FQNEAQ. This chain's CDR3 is CASSLGMISGNTIYF. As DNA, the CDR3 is TGTGCCAGCAGCTTAGGCATGATCTCTGGAAACACCATATATTTT.

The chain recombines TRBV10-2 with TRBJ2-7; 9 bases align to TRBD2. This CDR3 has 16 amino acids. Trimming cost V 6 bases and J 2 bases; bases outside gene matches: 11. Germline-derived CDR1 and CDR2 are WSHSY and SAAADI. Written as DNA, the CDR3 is TGCGCCAGCAGGGGTGAACTAGCGGGTTCTGCCTACGAGCAGTACTTC. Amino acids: CASRGELAGSAYEQYF.

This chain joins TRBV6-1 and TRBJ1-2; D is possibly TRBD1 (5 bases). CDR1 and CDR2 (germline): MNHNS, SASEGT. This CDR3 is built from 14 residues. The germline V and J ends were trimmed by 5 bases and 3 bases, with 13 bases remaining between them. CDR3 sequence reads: CASSQQVTYYGYTF. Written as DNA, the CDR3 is TGTGCCAGCAGTCAACAGGTTACCTACTATGGCTACACCTTC.

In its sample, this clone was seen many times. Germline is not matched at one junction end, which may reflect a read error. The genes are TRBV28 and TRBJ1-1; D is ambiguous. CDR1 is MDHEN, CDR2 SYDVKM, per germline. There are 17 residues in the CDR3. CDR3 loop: CASSLPGDGKRNAEAFF. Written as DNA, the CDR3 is TGTGCCAGCAGTTTACCTGGCGACGGGAAGAGGAACGCTGAAGCTTTCTTT.

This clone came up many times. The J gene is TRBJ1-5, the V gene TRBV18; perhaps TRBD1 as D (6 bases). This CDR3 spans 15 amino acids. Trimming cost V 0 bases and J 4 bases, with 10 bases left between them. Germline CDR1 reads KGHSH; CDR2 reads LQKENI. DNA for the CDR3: TGTGCCAGCTCACCACCGTTAGGACAGAATCAGCCCCAGCATTTT. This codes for CASSPPLGQNQPQHF.